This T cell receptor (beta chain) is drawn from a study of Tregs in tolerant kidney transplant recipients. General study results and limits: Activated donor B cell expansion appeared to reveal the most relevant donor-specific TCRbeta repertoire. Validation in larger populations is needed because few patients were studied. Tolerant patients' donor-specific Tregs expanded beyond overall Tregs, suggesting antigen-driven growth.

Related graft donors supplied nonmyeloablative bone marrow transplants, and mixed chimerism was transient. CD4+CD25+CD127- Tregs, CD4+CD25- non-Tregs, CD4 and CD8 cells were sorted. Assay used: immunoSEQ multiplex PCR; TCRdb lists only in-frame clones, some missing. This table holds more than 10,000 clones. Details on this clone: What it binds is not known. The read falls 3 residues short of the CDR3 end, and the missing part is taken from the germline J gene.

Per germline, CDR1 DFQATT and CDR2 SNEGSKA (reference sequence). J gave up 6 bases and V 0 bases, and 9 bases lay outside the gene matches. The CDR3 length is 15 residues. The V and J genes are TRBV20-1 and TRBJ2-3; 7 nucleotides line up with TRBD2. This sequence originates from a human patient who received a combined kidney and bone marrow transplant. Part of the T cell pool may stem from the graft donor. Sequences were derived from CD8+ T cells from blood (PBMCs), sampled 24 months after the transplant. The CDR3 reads CSARDLEGGVDTQYF. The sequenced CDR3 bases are TGCAGTGCTAGAGATCTTGAGGGAGGGGTTGATACG.